These 16 T cell receptor beta chains originate from one sample sequenced in a study of T cells in Graves' hyperthyroidism and ophthalmopathy. TCR beta CDR3 regions were amplified from RNA. First-round RT-PCR of the TCR CDR3 relied on the HTBI primer set. MiXCR, applied by TCRdb to the multiplex PCR reads, yields one record per CDR3 protein. The table includes 500,000 to 600,000 distinct CDR3 sequences, nearly 20% detected once. Sample: blood. Source of these receptors: a man aged 35 to 55 with Graves' ophthalmopathy.

A note on this clonotype: A much larger clone sits a single nucleotide away, making a read error possible. This chain joins TRBV20-1 and TRBJ2-7; TRBD1 might be the D (5 bases). Germline CDR1 and CDR2: DFQATT and SNEGSKA (reference sequence). The CDR3 spans 14 residues. The CDR3 protein is CGARVPSGKYEQYF. CDR3 nucleotides: TGCGGTGCTAGAGTCCCCTCAGGGAAGTACGAGCAGTACTTC.

This clonotype has at least ten counts. The chain uses TRBV9 and TRBJ2-1, with 10 bases fitting TRBD2. The germline V gene has CDR1 SGDLS and CDR2 YYNGEE. The CDR3 totals 15 residues. V trimming: 4 bases; J trimming: 5 bases; junction bases outside the gene matches: 6. The CDR3 bases are TGTGCCAGCAGCCCTCAGCGGGGGGGAAACAATGAGCAGTTCTTC. Translation: CASSPQRGGNNEQFF.

The CDR3 DNA follows: TGTGCCAGCACCCTTGTGGGGGACAGAGTCTACGAGCAGTACTTC. Protein sequence: CASTLVGDRVYEQYF. This chain uses TRBV5-6 with TRBJ2-7; 7 bases align to TRBD1. This CDR3 spans 15 amino acids. CDR1 is SGHDT and CDR2 is YYEEEE in the germline V gene. After removal of 6 bases from V and 3 bases from J, the junction contained 12 bases not matched to a gene.

CDR3 loop: CAWNSGRFNYGYTF. The CDR3 bases are TGTGCCTGGAACTCCGGGCGTTTTAACTATGGCTACACCTTC. The V gene is TRBV30, the J gene TRBJ1-2; no definite D call. CDR3 length: 14 residues. The germline CDR1 and CDR2 sequences are GTSNPN and SVGIG (reference sequence). Trimming left V 4 bases short and J 1 base short, with 13 bases between.

V gene TRBV20-1 combines with J gene TRBJ1-1; 7 bases are a match to TRBD1. Germline V gene sequence: CDR1 DFQATT, CDR2 SNEGSKA (reference sequence). With 6 bases clipped from V and 6 bases from J, the junction kept 10 bases outside the gene matches. This CDR3 has 13 amino acids. CDR3 nucleotides: TGCAGTGCCCAACAGGGGAATTTAGCTGAAGCTTTCTTT. It yields the protein CSAQQGNLAEAFF.

A word on this clonotype: It is likely a read error, because the conserved phenylalanine at the end of the CDR3 is missing. This sequence joins TRBV7-2 and TRBJ1-1; D is unclear. The CDR3 covers 14 residues. Germline values: CDR1 SGHTA, CDR2 FQGNSA. V lost 3 bases to trimming and J lost 4 bases, with 12 bases between them. The CDR3 spells CASSLDRTGTEAFS. The CDR3 DNA reads as TGTGCCAGCAGCTTGGATCGGACGGGCACTGAAGCTTTCTCT.

This clonotype was counted a few times. The chain carries TRBV5-6 and TRBJ2-4, with D possibly being TRBD2 (7 bases). Trimming shortened V by 3 bases and J by 2 bases, and 15 bases separated the two germline ends. Germline CDR1 is SGHDT and CDR2 is YYEEEE. The CDR3 contains 16 residues. The CDR3 reads CASSWRGGLPKNIQYF. The CDR3, as DNA: TGTGCCAGCAGCTGGAGGGGGGGCCTACCCAAAAACATTCAGTACTTC. Looking up the rest from reference TRBV5-6 and TRBJ2-4 gives the full variable domain: DAGVTQSPTHLIKTRGQQVTLRCSPKSGHDTVSWYQQALGQGPQFIFQYYEEEERQRGNFPDRFSGHQFPNYSSELNVNALLLGDSALYLCASSWRGGLPKNIQYFGAGTRLSVL.

This clonotype appeared a few times. This chain's CDR3 is CASSARLYTDTQYF. The CDR3 DNA sequence: TGTGCCAGCAGTGCCCGACTTTACACAGATACGCAGTATTTT. The chain joins TRBV2 to TRBJ2-3; D not resolved. This CDR3 spans 14 amino acids. Germline CDR1 and CDR2: SNHLY and FYNNEI. V lost 4 bases and J 2 bases, leaving 10 bases between the germline ends.

This clonotype was observed a handful of times. The chain couples TRBV6-5 to TRBJ2-1, with D perhaps matching TRBD2 (5 bases). Trimming stripped 0 bases from V and 2 bases from J, with 23 bases between. The CDR3 totals 20 residues. Germline CDR1 reads MNHEY; CDR2 reads SVGAGI. CDR3 nucleotide sequence: TGTGCCAGCAGTTACTCGACCCCCGGGGAAAGCGGAGCTACCTACAATGAGCAGTTCTTC. It codes for CASSYSTPGESGATYNEQFF.

This clonotype appeared once. This rearrangement joins TRBV12-3 or TRBV12-4 to TRBJ2-7; D call uncertain. Trimming shortened V by 6 bases and J by 7 bases, and 16 bases separated the two germline ends. The length of the CDR3 is 13 residues. The CDR3 here is CASSEIPPGEQYF. CDR3 sequence (DNA): TGTGCCAGCAGCGAAATCCCCCCCGGGGAGCAGTACTTC.

V and J are TRBV10-3 and TRBJ2-3; tentative D call: TRBD2 (5 bases). The CDR3 sequence is 15 residues long. The V gene lost 6 bases and the J gene lost 3 bases, with 16 bases spanning the gap. Germline V lookup: CDR1 ENHRY, CDR2 SYGVKD. The CDR3 is CAISPGPAVTDTQYF. CDR3 in DNA: TGTGCCATCAGCCCCGGGCCAGCGGTAACAGATACGCAGTATTTT.

This clonotype was detected a few times. The CDR3 is CASTENSRGAWEQFF. The CDR3 bases are TGTGCCAGCACCGAAAACTCGAGGGGGGCCTGGGAGCAGTTCTTC. The chain has TRBV6-1 and TRBJ2-1; perhaps D is TRBD1 or TRBD2 (6 bases each). The germline V gene encodes CDR1 MNHNS and CDR2 SASEGT. CDR3 length: 15 residues. V shed 7 bases and J shed 10 bases, with 23 bases lying between them.

The V call is TRBV7-3, the J call TRBJ2-7; D might be TRBD2 (7 bases). Looked up from germline, CDR1 is SGHTA and CDR2 is FQGTGA. Trimming shortened V by 5 bases and J by 6 bases, and 14 bases separated the two germline ends. This CDR3 has 13 amino acids. As DNA, the CDR3 is TGTGCCAGCAGCCTGAGCCGGGGGGCCGAGCAGTACTTC. The encoded protein is CASSLSRGAEQYF.

This clonotype has only a few counts. The chain combines TRBV10-3 with TRBJ2-7, with TRBD1 identical over 7 bases. The CDR3 loop spans 13 amino acids. The V segment lost 8 bases and the J segment 2 bases; nucleotides outside the gene matches: 6. CDR1 ENHRY and CDR2 SYGVKD come from the germline V gene. DNA for the CDR3: TGTGCCATCCGGACAGGCGCCACCTACGAGCAGTACTTC. The encoded protein is CAIRTGATYEQYF.

This clonotype has a count of ten or more. The genes are TRBV7-2 and TRBJ2-5; D is unresolved. CDR1 is SGHTA and CDR2 is FQGNSA in the germline V gene. This CDR3 is 12 amino acids long. V lost 5 bases, J lost 5 bases, and 9 bases lay in between. This CDR3 is CASSLPRETQYF. The CDR3 nucleotides read TGTGCCAGCAGCCTCCCCCGGGAGACCCAGTACTTC.

Notes on this clonotype: The junction differs from germline at one of its ends, possibly a read error. CDR3 protein: CASSFWGGETRYF. The CDR3 DNA reads TGTGCCAGCAGTTTTTGGGGCGGAGAGACCCGGTACTTC. This chain uses TRBV12-3 or TRBV12-4 with TRBJ2-5, with D perhaps matching TRBD1 (5 bases). The CDR3 is 13 residues long.